This TCR beta chain was documented in a study of OX40 agonist ivuxolimab in advanced cancers. The protocol was immunoSEQ multiplex PCR, while the TCRdb copy is restricted to in-frame clones and leaves out a portion. The table includes about 57,000 clones, approximately 83% detected once. This CDR3 has 16 residues. Germline CDR1 SGDLS, CDR2 YYNGEE. The V gene lost 2 bases and the J gene lost 0 bases, with 11 bases spanning the gap. The sequencing used CD4+ or CD8+ T cells sorted from blood, collected in a trial of the OX40 agonist ivuxolimab. V and J are TRBV9 and TRBJ1-4; D possibly corresponds to TRBD1 (6 bases). This clonotype was obtained from an adult with an advanced solid tumor such as melanoma, head and neck, liver or kidney cancer. The CDR3 coding sequence is TGTGCCAGCAGCGTCGCACAGGGTACAACTAATGAAAAACTGTTTTTT. Amino acids: CASSVAQGTTNEKLFF. Supplemented by reference TRBV9 and TRBJ1-4, the full variable domain reads DSGVTQTPKHLITATGQRVTLRCSPRSGDLSVYWYQQSLDQGLQFLIQYYNGEERAKGNILERFSAQQFPDLHSELNLSSLELGDSALYFCASSVAQGTTNEKLFFGSGTQLSVL.